This TCR beta chain was recovered during a study of CD8 T cells in Susac syndrome (dated by TCRdb to about 2019). Regarding the research as a whole: The study used repertoire sequencing to test whether antigen drove CD8+ T cell activation and differentiation in Susac syndrome. CD8+ T cell repertoire clonality was compared between eleven to twelve healthy donors, about 14 Susac syndrome patients and around 15 multiple sclerosis patients.

In the germline V gene (reference sequence), CDR1 corresponds to LNHDA and CDR2 to SQIVND. CDR3 length: 14 amino acids, cysteine to phenylalanine. The entry retains the CDR3 DNA only, 42 bases that are in frame from base 1. V drops 4 bases and J drops 3 bases, leaving 13 bases in between. Only one count was recorded for this clonotype. Its antigen is not yet known. The sample holds no much larger clone one base away, and base qualities are not on file. Support from one read is weak. Peripheral blood CD8+ and CD4+ T cells from healthy donors, Susac syndrome patients and multiple sclerosis patients were profiled by high-throughput TCR beta sequencing. The multiple sclerosis controls were treatment-naive patients who had stable or active relapsing-remitting disease and met the revised McDonald criteria. Bulk CD8+ and CD4+ T cells were purified magnetically by negative isolation, whereas CD8+ TEMRA cells were enriched by FACS. Blood was collected in EDTA tubes and processed within 24 hours, with PBMCs isolated through density gradient centrifugation. PBMCs intended for TCR sequencing were cryopreserved in liquid nitrogen and thawed later in a water bath at 37 degrees C. A purity of at least 90% was achieved for sorted or isolated CD4+, CD8+ and CD8+ TEMRA cells.

What the research found in general, with its limitations: The TCR sequencing and HLA analysis was acknowledged to have included a relatively small number of individuals.

RNA was extracted using the RNeasy kit, and roughly 0.5 to 1 ug of the RNA was reverse transcribed with random hexamers. The immunoSEQ multiplex PCR assay, covering 54 Vbeta and 13 Jbeta segments, was used to amplify TCR beta CDR3 regions. To correct PCR amplification bias, a synthetic template baseline was used for both primer optimization and computational correction. Per the original workflow: Only productive sequences were kept, with reads annotated to V, D and J genes according to IMGT and analyzed in immunoSEQ Analyzer. Clonality was calculated as one minus the Shannon entropy normalized by log2 of the number of productive unique sequences. For each patient and control, public and private clones were evaluated among the 100 most prevalent clones. Clones were defined as Susac-specific when absent from the healthy and MS cohorts, from over a thousand published viral clones and from other ImmuneACCESS disease sequences. TCRdb cleaned the public reads at Q25 with fastp, built clones with MiXCR and kept in-frame beta chains. Entries that share a CDR3 protein sequence are merged under the most common genes and DNA. The V and J calls reflect TCRdb's pipeline rather than the authors' work. The sample table holds about 52,000 distinct CDR3 sequences, of which 93% were seen once. Less than 0.55% of the sample is held by the ten biggest clonotypes.

The V gene is TRBV19 and the J gene is TRBJ2-7; TRBD2 is a possible D gene, resting on 6 matching bases. This clonotype was obtained from a human donor with multiple sclerosis. The sequenced sample consisted of CD8+ T cells from PBMCs. The CDR3 reads as follows: CASSSRDSFYEQYF. The nucleotides are TGTGCCAGTAGTAGCCGGGACTCCTTCTACGAGCAGTACTTC.